These T cell receptor beta chains were read from a single sample in a study of control samples from healthy donors and cancer patients. The assay was immunoSEQ multiplex PCR, and TCRdb's table has in-frame clones only and misses some. The data contain just over 150,000 clones, roughly 90% of them singletons. The sample comprised blood. The receptors come from a man younger than 40 in good health. The CDR3 runs from the conserved cysteine through the conserved F or W. A D gene is named only where the DNA matches it firmly. Not every row has a clone size; where given, it reads once, few, many or a size class.

D | J | length | size | V | DNA | CDR3
TRBD2 | TRBJ2-7 | 14 | NA | TRBV11-2 | TGTGCCAGCAGCCCCGGGGGGAAGCGTGGAGAGCAGTACTTC | CASSPGGKRGEQYF
NA | TRBJ2-2 | 15 | NA | TRBV19 | TGTGCCACCAACTCCGGCGACAGCTCCACCGGGGAGCTGTTTTTT | CATNSGDSSTGELFF
TRBD1 | TRBJ1-1 | 13 | NA | TRBV3-1/TRBV3-2 | TGTGCCAGCAGTTACAGGGGAAACACTGAAGCTTTCTTT | CASSYRGNTEAFF
NA | TRBJ2-3 | 17 | NA | TRBV5-1 | TGCGCCAGCAAAAGGTTCCTAGTCGGGCAGGCCGCAGATACGCAGTATTTT | CASKRFLVGQAADTQYF
NA | TRBJ1-2 | 14 | few | TRBV2 | TGTGCCAGCAGTGCGATCCAGGCCGACTATGGCTACACCTTC | CASSAIQADYGYTF
NA | TRBJ2-2 | 14 | NA | TRBV7-9 | TGTGCCAGCATCCTGACAGGGAACACCGGGGAGCTGTTTTTT | CASILTGNTGELFF
NA | TRBJ1-5 | 14 | once | TRBV28 | TGTGCCAGCACGGGGGGCCGGGGCAATCAGCCCCAGCATTTT | CASTGGRGNQPQHF
TRBD1 | TRBJ2-7 | 14 | NA | TRBV6-1 | TGTGCCAGCAGAAACACAGGGGGAACCTACGAGCAGTACTTC | CASRNTGGTYEQYF
NA | TRBJ1-5 | 16 | NA | TRBV15 | TGTGCCACCAGCAGAGATACGGGACATAGCAATCAGCCCCAGCATTTT | CATSRDTGHSNQPQHF
NA | TRBJ2-1 | 13 | NA | TRBV7-9 | TGTGCCAGCAGCTTAGCCTGCAGGCGAGAGCAGTTCTTC | CASSLACRREQFF
NA | TRBJ2-5 | 11 | NA | TRBV7-2 | TGTGCCAGCAGCGGAGGTTTGATCCAGTACTTC | CASSGGLIQYF
NA | TRBJ1-1 | 14 | NA | TRBV4-1 | TGCGCCAGCAGCCCCTACGAATCGAACACTGAAGCTTTCTTT | CASSPYESNTEAFF
NA | TRBJ2-5 | 13 | NA | TRBV7-6 | TGTGCCAGCAGCCCACAGGGAGGAGAGACCCAGTACTTC | CASSPQGGETQYF
NA | TRBJ1-2 | 16 | NA | TRBV25-1 | TGTGCCAGCAGTCCCTCAGGATTAGGGGCGAACTATGGCTACACCTTC | CASSPSGLGANYGYTF
TRBD1 | TRBJ1-2 | 15 | NA | TRBV7-3 | TGTGCCAGCAGTCGAGGACCGGGACAGGGGTATGGCTACACCTTC | CASSRGPGQGYGYTF
NA | TRBJ2-1 | 13 | NA | TRBV6-6 | TGTGCCAGCAGGGACGGTCTAGGCAATGAGCAGTTCTTC | CASRDGLGNEQFF
NA | TRBJ1-1 | 13 | NA | TRBV3-1/TRBV3-2 | TGTGCCAGCAGCCAAGGTAAGAACACTGAAGCTTTCTTT | CASSQGKNTEAFF
NA | TRBJ1-1 | 15 | NA | TRBV21-1 | TGTGCCAGCAGCCGGGGACAGGGGGAGGTCACTGAAGCTTTCTTT | CASSRGQGEVTEAFF
NA | TRBJ1-6 | 15 | NA | TRBV27 | TGTGCCAGCAGTTGGGATAGAGCTCGGGATTCACCCCTCCACTTT | CASSWDRARDSPLHF
TRBD1 | TRBJ1-4 | 16 | NA | TRBV7-6 | TGTGCCAGCAGCTCTCAACAGGGGGCGCGTTACGAAAAACTGTTTTTT | CASSSQQGARYEKLFF
NA | TRBJ1-2 | 13 | NA | TRBV2 | TGTGCCAGCAGTGAAGCCAGTAACTATGGCTACACCTTC | CASSEASNYGYTF
NA | TRBJ2-7 | 14 | NA | TRBV6-5 | TGTGCCAGCAGACCCGGGACTGCGCGTGGCGAGCAGTACTTC | CASRPGTARGEQYF
NA | TRBJ1-2 | 15 | NA | TRBV20-1 | TGCAGTGCTAGTCCCCAGCGGCGCCGCAACTATGGCTACACCTTC | CSASPQRRRNYGYTF
TRBD1 | TRBJ2-7 | 15 | once | TRBV27 | TGTGCCAGCAGTATGGGACAGGCCCGCTCCTACGAGCAGTACTTC | CASSMGQARSYEQYF